A selection of T cell receptor beta chains follows, all from one sample in a study of PD-L1 blockade in urothelial cancer. Only in-frame clones appear in the TCRdb table, and some are missing; sequencing was by immunoSEQ multiplex PCR. Altogether around 120,000 clones are present, more than 85% being singletons, with the ten largest covering more than 1.5%. The sequencing used PBMCs, collected around atezolizumab (anti-PD-L1) treatment. Source of these receptors: a man in his sixties with urothelial cancer. Each CDR3 is given with its conserved first and last residue. Where a row states a size, it is once, few, many or the class of an expanded clone; other rows omit it.

v_call	clone_size	j_call	cdr3_aa
TRBV19	-	TRBJ1-2	CASTPRGGNYGYTF
TRBV4-1	-	TRBJ2-1	CASSQSTSGWMNEQFF
TRBV6-6	-	TRBJ1-5	CASNGGGGSNQPQHF
TRBV19	-	TRBJ2-5	CASSIQGNQETQYF
TRBV5-1	-	TRBJ2-1	CASSLDTGLAGNEQFF
TRBV5-1	-	TRBJ1-4	CASSLNLQGGNEKLFF
TRBV29-1	few	TRBJ1-1	CSVEGNRPEAFF
TRBV30	-	TRBJ2-7	CAWSGTASIEQYF
TRBV10-3	-	TRBJ2-2	CAISESGTVSNTGELFF
TRBV27	-	TRBJ1-2	CASGTGWGGGAGYTF
TRBV27	few	TRBJ1-1	CASSSHRGGENTEAFF
TRBV13	-	TRBJ1-5	CASSFGGGSQPQHF
TRBV6-5	-	TRBJ1-2	CASKRTGLDYGYTF
TRBV7-3	-	TRBJ2-5	CASSGGGAQETQYF
TRBV15	-	TRBJ1-5	CATSKRFLGGISNQPQHF
TRBV11-1	-	TRBJ1-1	CASTPLSAEAFF
TRBV7-6	once	TRBJ1-4	CASSLGPHEKLFF
TRBV9	-	TRBJ2-7	CASSVGQGQLYEQYF
TRBV15	-	TRBJ2-6	CATSRVRAASGANVLTF
TRBV10-3	once	TRBJ2-7	CAISEGGSREQYF
TRBV6-5	-	TRBJ2-7	CASKRTGGAYEQYF
TRBV27	-	TRBJ2-1	CASTDRSSYNEQFF
TRBV28	-	TRBJ2-1	CASSLGTGPLGVQFF
TRBV28	-	TRBJ1-1	CASTVSGVRTEAFF
TRBV6-1	-	TRBJ1-5	CASTGQGASQPQHF
TRBV9	-	TRBJ2-7	CASSSRDFSNEQYF
TRBV7-6	-	TRBJ2-7	CASSLVGTGDEQYF
TRBV14	once	TRBJ1-1	CASSQDLRGEAFF
TRBV6-6	-	TRBJ1-5	CASRKAGKPQHF
TRBV5-4	-	TRBJ2-6	CATSGRQPGANVLTF
TRBV7-3	-	TRBJ1-2	CASSLGGTGEGGYTF
TRBV21-1	-	TRBJ1-6	CASSKGSQGINSPLHF
TRBV28	-	TRBJ2-1	CASSLTDTMQFF
TRBV6-4	medium-sized	TRBJ2-2	CASSGLAGEVNTGELFF
TRBV7-9	-	TRBJ1-5	CASSRGGSNQPQHF
TRBV14	once	TRBJ2-1	CASSQAGGSANNEQFF
TRBV5-1	-	TRBJ2-3	CASSFFGQGATDTQYF
TRBV7-9	-	TRBJ2-2	CASSPSGRTGELFF
TRBV10-2	-	TRBJ2-7	CASSESTGPGEQYF
TRBV29-1	-	TRBJ2-3	CSLVRGGSSTDTQYF
TRBV5-1	-	TRBJ2-1	CASSLRQGFGEQFF
TRBV6-5	-	TRBJ2-3	CASSLAGSTDTQYF
TRBV4-1	-	TRBJ1-2	CASSQTPTGGQTYGYTF
TRBV7-6	-	TRBJ2-6	CASSPPEGISGANVLTF